These 2 T cell receptor beta chains originate from one sample sequenced in a study of T cell repertoires in cytomegalovirus infection. These receptors lack a known antigen. Each CDR3 protein gets one entry after TCRdb re-called the reads with MiXCR. The sample records about 71,000 distinct CDR3 sequences, roughly 22% being singletons. The sequences come from CD8+ T cells from cultured PBMCs, collected from culture after CMV antigen stimulation. The receptors were gathered from a human donor in good health (CMV status not recorded). Some clones in this sample may be carry-over from other donors' samples.

This chain links TRBV3-1 with TRBJ1-5; D unclear. Germline V lookup: CDR1 LGHDT, CDR2 YNNKEL (reference sequence). Trimming left V 6 bases short and J 2 bases short, with 11 bases between. This CDR3 is built from 14 residues. The CDR3 here is CASSHGIGNQPQHF. DNA for the CDR3: TGTGCCAGCAGTCACGGGATAGGCAATCAGCCCCAGCATTTT.

This clonotype was found many times. The chain carries TRBV29-1 and TRBJ1-2; 8 positions match TRBD1. CDR1 is SQVTM, CDR2 ANQGSEA, per germline. Trimming removed 4 bases from V and 4 bases from J; junction bases left unmatched: 8. This CDR3 is 14 amino acids long. CDR3 nucleotide sequence: TGCAGCGTTGTTGACGGACAGGGTGGCTATGGCTACACCTTC. Translation gives CSVVDGQGGYGYTF.